A selection of T cell receptor beta chains follows, all from one sample in a study of blood T cell repertoires in COVID-19. Generated by immunoSEQ multiplex PCR, the TCRdb table keeps only in-frame clones and is missing some. Among some 180,000 clones listed, roughly 76% were seen once. Material for sequencing was peripheral blood. All receptors come from a woman older than 75 with COVID-19, enrolled during active disease. Each CDR3 is given with its conserved first and last residue. D genes are given only for firm matches. Not all rows give a size; the values are once, few, many and, for expanded clones, a class.

cdr3_nt | cdr3_aa | j_call | d_call | v_call | clone_size
TGTGCCAGCAGCTCTCTACGGGGGTATAGCAATCAGCCCCAGCATTTT | CASSSLRGYSNQPQHF | TRBJ1-5 | - | TRBV21-1 | -
TGCGCCAGCAGCCAAGATGGGGTTCGGGGGAAGGCTTGGGGCAATGAGCAGTTCTTC | CASSQDGVRGKAWGNEQFF | TRBJ2-1 | - | TRBV4-1 | -
TGTGCCAGCAGTTATATGACCGGGACTGAAGCTTTCTTT | CASSYMTGTEAFF | TRBJ1-1 | - | TRBV6-2/TRBV6-3 | -
TGTGCCAGCAGCTCTATTACGGGAGCCTCCTATGGCTACACCTTC | CASSSITGASYGYTF | TRBJ1-2 | - | TRBV5-4 | -
TGTGCCAGCTCCCCGCAGGGCTTCACAGATACGCAGTATTTT | CASSPQGFTDTQYF | TRBJ2-3 | - | TRBV6-5 | -
TGTGCCAGCAGCGCAGGACAGGGAGGCGCTGAAGCTTTCTTT | CASSAGQGGAEAFF | TRBJ1-1 | TRBD1 | TRBV5-6 | -
TGTGCCAGCAGTCCTCAGGGAACCGGTAATTCACCCCTCCACTTT | CASSPQGTGNSPLHF | TRBJ1-6 | - | TRBV6-5 | -
TGCGCCAGCAGCGGGACTAGCACCACCGGGGAGCTGTTTTTT | CASSGTSTTGELFF | TRBJ2-2 | TRBD2 | TRBV5-1 | -
TGCGCCAGCAGCCAAGATCTTTTCAGTTGGGAGCTGTTTTTT | CASSQDLFSWELFF | TRBJ2-2 | - | TRBV4-1 | -
TGTGCCAGCAGCTTAGGGACTGATCAGCCCCAGCATTTT | CASSLGTDQPQHF | TRBJ1-5 | - | TRBV7-9 | -
TGTGCCAGCAGCCAAGTGGGGGCCCGTGATGAAAAACTGTTTTTT | CASSQVGARDEKLFF | TRBJ1-4 | - | TRBV4-2 | once
TGTGCCAGCAGCTTTGGACTTTCCTACGAGCAGTACTTC | CASSFGLSYEQYF | TRBJ2-7 | - | TRBV7-2 | -
TGTGCCAGCAGCTCTAGGACTAGCGGGACCTACGAGCAGTACTTC | CASSSRTSGTYEQYF | TRBJ2-7 | TRBD2 | TRBV11-1 | once
TGTGCCAGCGGACAGAAGAACACTGAAGCTTTCTTT | CASGQKNTEAFF | TRBJ1-1 | - | TRBV7-9 | -
TGTGCCAGCAGATTAGGCAGCGGGAACTACAATGAGCAGTTCTTC | CASRLGSGNYNEQFF | TRBJ2-1 | TRBD2 | TRBV28 | -
TGTGCCAGCTCAACCTTACAGGGTTACAATGAGCAGTTCTTC | CASSTLQGYNEQFF | TRBJ2-1 | - | TRBV18 | -
TGTGCCTACCAGACGCAGGGGGGAACCGGGGAGCTGTTTTTT | CAYQTQGGTGELFF | TRBJ2-2 | - | TRBV28 | -
TGTGCCAGCAGCTGGGGACTAGCGGGAGCATACAATGAGCAGTTCTTC | CASSWGLAGAYNEQFF | TRBJ2-1 | TRBD2 | TRBV5-4 | few
TGTGCCAGCAGCTTAGACTGGGGCTCCGGCCAGCCCCAGCATTTT | CASSLDWGSGQPQHF | TRBJ1-5 | - | TRBV7-9 | -
TGTGCCACCAGTATGCGAGCGGGGTTTGCCTACAATGAGCAGTTCTTC | CATSMRAGFAYNEQFF | TRBJ2-1 | TRBD2 | TRBV24-1 | once
TGCAGCGTTGAAGATCAGCGGGAGGGCCGTGGTGAGCAGTTCTTC | CSVEDQREGRGEQFF | TRBJ2-1 | TRBD2 | TRBV29-1 | -
TGTGCCAGCAGTGACGGCAGGTTCCACGAGCAGTACTTC | CASSDGRFHEQYF | TRBJ2-7 | - | TRBV2 | -
TGTGCCAGCAGCCCTGTCCAGGGGGCTGAAGCTTTCTTT | CASSPVQGAEAFF | TRBJ1-1 | TRBD1 | TRBV7-3 | few
TGCGCCAGCAGCTCGACAGGGTTGTTCTCCTACAATGAGCAGTTCTTC | CASSSTGLFSYNEQFF | TRBJ2-1 | TRBD1 | TRBV5-1 | -
TGTGCCAGCAGTGAAGGAACTAGCGGGAAATTCTCCTACGAGCAGTACTTC | CASSEGTSGKFSYEQYF | TRBJ2-7 | TRBD2 | TRBV25-1 | -
TGCAGCGTTGATGGGGGGTCCGATGGCTACACCTTC | CSVDGGSDGYTF | TRBJ1-2 | - | TRBV29-1 | many
TGTGCCAGCAGCTGGGCGAGGAACACTGAAGCTTTCTTT | CASSWARNTEAFF | TRBJ1-1 | - | TRBV7-3 | -
TGCAGCGTTGAAGATCGGAACACCATATATTTT | CSVEDRNTIYF | TRBJ1-3 | - | TRBV29-1 | -
TGTGCCAGCAGGGTAGCCTACGAGCAGTACTTC | CASRVAYEQYF | TRBJ2-7 | - | TRBV2 | -
TGTGCCAGCAAGGATCAGGGGGCCGCCTATAATTCACCCCTCCACTTT | CASKDQGAAYNSPLHF | TRBJ1-6 | TRBD1 | TRBV28 | -
TGTGCCAGCAGCTTAGGACAGGGATCCTACAATGAGCAGTTCTTC | CASSLGQGSYNEQFF | TRBJ2-1 | TRBD1 | TRBV7-2 | -
TGTGCCTGGACTCAGGGGACCGGAAACACCATATATTTT | CAWTQGTGNTIYF | TRBJ1-3 | - | TRBV30 | few